This T cell receptor (beta chain) is drawn from a study of T-cell reconstitution after alpha-beta-depleted transplantation in children. Construction of the TCRbeta library involved unique molecular identifiers. TCRdb reprocessed the PCR reads with MiXCR, giving one entry per CDR3 protein. The sample yields about 540,000 distinct CDR3 sequences, approximately 16% seen once. The sequenced sample was PBMCs from the stem cell graft donor, obtained from the stem cell graft. This receptor was identified in a human donor who donated a stem cell graft to a child with acute lymphoblastic leukemia.

CDR3 in DNA: TGCAGCCTCAGGGAACAGGGGAAGGCGAATGAGCAGTTCTTC. The encoded protein is CSLREQGKANEQFF. The V and J genes are TRBV29-1 and TRBJ2-1, with 7 bases lining up with TRBD1. After removal of 8 bases from V and 7 bases from J, the junction contained 14 bases not matched to a gene. In germline, CDR1 is SQVTM, CDR2 ANQGSEA. The CDR3 is 14 residues long.